The clone carrying this T cell receptor (beta chain) was counted at least ten times. Its antigen is unknown. PBMCs came from 9 to 10 ml fresh peripheral blood. The data stem from a study of T cells in Graves' hyperthyroidism and ophthalmopathy. The source material, RNA transcripts, was used to amplify TCR beta CDR3 regions. The TCR CDR3 was amplified in a first-round RT-PCR using the HTBI primer set. TCRdb called the multiplex PCR reads again in MiXCR, with one record for every CDR3 protein. The sample carries around 190,000 distinct CDR3 sequences, about a sixth recorded once. Study-wide results and limits: Appearing also in blood were most of the thyroid clonotypes expanded above 0.001. Median prediction lead before ophthalmopathy onset was 6.5 months with the model. Stable hyperthyroidism was separated from ophthalmopathy by a model based on 13 V-J features.

Trimming removed 8 bases at V and 3 bases at J, with 11 bases between. This CDR3 is 11 amino acids long. CDR1 is SQVTM, CDR2 ANQGSEA, per germline. Sequencing was done on a sample of blood. This chain uses TRBV29-1 with TRBJ2-7; the D gene could be TRBD1 or TRBD2 (5 bases each). This TCR was recovered from a woman aged 45-59 years with Graves' hyperthyroidism. The CDR3, as DNA: TGCAGCATCTGGGGGAACTACGAGCAGTACTTC. This sequence encodes CSIWGNYEQYF.